A selection of T cell receptor beta chains follows, all from one sample in a study of a mutant IDH1 vaccine in newly diagnosed glioma. Clones were read by immunoSEQ multiplex PCR, and TCRdb kept only the in-frame ones, dropping some. Of about 59,000 clones detected, 90% appear once; the ten largest clones hold about 5%. No antigen is known for these receptors. Sequencing used PBMCs, obtained from a glioma patient whose treatment included an IDH1 peptide vaccine. These receptors came from a woman between 40 and 50 years old with glioma. Each CDR3 is given with its conserved first and last residue. Each record gives: clone size, CDR3 length, D gene, J gene, V gene, CDR3 DNA, CDR3 protein. D genes are given only for firm matches. Expanded clones get a size class; other rows say once, few or many, or leave the size out.

>.|15|.|TRBJ2-5|TRBV7-9
TGTGCCAGCAGCCAGACTACAGGGATGGACGAGACCCAGTACTTC
CASSQTTGMDETQYF
>.|13|.|TRBJ2-5|TRBV6-1
TGTGCCAGCAGTGTTGGGGGCGAAGAGACCCAGTACTTC
CASSVGGEETQYF
>.|18|TRBD1|TRBJ2-7|TRBV5-1
TGCGCCAGCAGCTTGGGGAACAGGGGGGCGGCTAGGACCTACGAGCAGTACTTC
CASSLGNRGAARTYEQYF
>.|12|.|TRBJ2-5|TRBV4-1
TGCGCCAGCAGCCAAGAAAAGCAGACCCAGTACTTC
CASSQEKQTQYF
>once|14|TRBD2|TRBJ2-1|TRBV10-1
TGCGCCAGCAGCGGGAGGGGGTCCTACAATGAGCAGTTCTTC
CASSGRGSYNEQFF
>once|16|.|TRBJ1-2|TRBV5-5
TGTGCCAGCAGCCCAACGGCGGGGACGGGTGTCAGGGGCTACACCTTC
CASSPTAGTGVRGYTF
>.|15|.|TRBJ2-3|TRBV7-9
TGTGCCAGCAGCTTATCCGGGACTCCCGGGGATACGCAGTATTTT
CASSLSGTPGDTQYF
>.|15|.|TRBJ1-3|TRBV19
TGTGCCAGTAGTACAGACAGGTTCTCTGGAAACACCATATATTTT
CASSTDRFSGNTIYF
>.|15|TRBD2|TRBJ2-7|TRBV28
TGTGCCAGCAGAATAGCGGGAGGTTTCTCCTACGAGCAGTACTTC
CASRIAGGFSYEQYF
>.|15|TRBD2|TRBJ2-7|TRBV25-1
TGTGCCAGCAGTGAGGGACTAGCAGCTATTAGCGAGCAGTACTTC
CASSEGLAAISEQYF
>once|14|.|TRBJ2-3|TRBV30
TGTGCCTGGACCATGGGGCAGAGCACAGATACGCAGTATTTT
CAWTMGQSTDTQYF
>.|13|.|TRBJ1-2|TRBV7-2
TGTGCCAGCAGCTTAGGGTCCTCCTATGGCTACACCTTC
CASSLGSSYGYTF
>.|17|TRBD1|TRBJ2-2|TRBV5-8
TGTGCCAGCAGCAAGAACAGGGGGGAATCGGACACCGGGGAGCTGTTTTTT
CASSKNRGESDTGELFF
>.|12|.|TRBJ2-3|TRBV27
TGTGCCAGCAGTTTTTACCTAGATACGCAGTATTTT
CASSFYLDTQYF
>.|12|.|TRBJ1-1|TRBV21-1
TGTGCCAGGACAGGGATTGGTACTGAAGCTTTCTTT
CARTGIGTEAFF
>.|14|TRBD1|TRBJ1-1|TRBV27
TGTGCCAGCAGCTCGACAGGGAGGCACACTGAAGCTTTCTTT
CASSSTGRHTEAFF
>.|15|TRBD2|TRBJ2-5|TRBV2
TGTGCCAGCAGGGACGGTGGACTAGCGGGCCACTCCCAGTACTTC
CASRDGGLAGHSQYF
>.|13|TRBD2|TRBJ2-1|TRBV6-5
TGTGCCAGCAGTCCCGGGACTATCAATGAGCAGTTCTTC
CASSPGTINEQFF
>.|13|TRBD1|TRBJ2-7|TRBV4-3
TGCGCCAGCAGCCAGGGACAGACCTACGAGCAGTACTTC
CASSQGQTYEQYF
>.|15|TRBD1|TRBJ1-6|TRBV6-5
TGTGCCAGCACCCACAGCTGGGACAGGGTTTCACCCCTCCACTTT
CASTHSWDRVSPLHF
>.|15|.|TRBJ1-5|TRBV4-2
TGTGCCAGCAGCCCCGACAATTATAGCAATCAGCCCCAGCATTTT
CASSPDNYSNQPQHF
>.|14|.|TRBJ1-2|TRBV7-8
TGTGCCAGCAGCCCCCCCGGCAGGGACGCTGGCTACACCTTC
CASSPPGRDAGYTF
>.|13|.|TRBJ2-3|TRBV6-1
TGTGCCAGCAGTTTTCGACCTACAGATACGCAGTATTTT
CASSFRPTDTQYF
>.|15|TRBD1|TRBJ1-5|TRBV30
TGTGCCTGGAGTACCGGGACAGGGGGCAATCAGCCCCAGCATTTT
CAWSTGTGGNQPQHF
>.|14|.|TRBJ2-2|TRBV9
TGTGCCAGCAGCCCTTGGGCGGTTACCGGGGAGCTGTTTTTT
CASSPWAVTGELFF
>.|15|.|TRBJ2-5|TRBV4-3
TGCGCCAGCAGCCAGGGGGGCTTAGGAATAGAGACCCAGTACTTC
CASSQGGLGIETQYF
>.|15|TRBD2|TRBJ2-5|TRBV15
TGTGCCACCAGCAGAGACCTAGCGGGAGGAGAGACCCAGTACTTC
CATSRDLAGGETQYF
>.|15|TRBD1|TRBJ1-1|TRBV11-1
TGTGCCAGCAGCTTACGGGACAGGGGGAACACTGAAGCTTTCTTT
CASSLRDRGNTEAFF
>.|14|.|TRBJ2-5|TRBV6-5
TGTGCCAGCAGTTACGTAGGCGACCAAGAGACCCAGTACTTC
CASSYVGDQETQYF
>.|16|TRBD2|TRBJ2-5|TRBV14
TGTGCCAGCAGCCAAGATGCCGGACTAGGCAGGAAGACCCAGTACTTC
CASSQDAGLGRKTQYF
>.|16|TRBD2|TRBJ2-7|TRBV29-1
TGCAGCGTGGAGGCCCCGGGACTAGCGGGAGCCTACGAGCAGTACTTC
CSVEAPGLAGAYEQYF
>.|15|.|TRBJ1-1|TRBV19
TGTGCCAGTAGTCGGGGACGGATAAAGAACACTGAAGCTTTCTTT
CASSRGRIKNTEAFF
>.|16|TRBD2|TRBJ2-7|TRBV6-1
TGTGCCAGCAGTGATCCCAGACTAGCGGGAGGGGACGAGCAGTACTTC
CASSDPRLAGGDEQYF
>.|16|.|TRBJ1-1|TRBV7-2
TGTGCCAGCAGCTCCGGTAAAACGGCGGGGAACACTGAAGCTTTCTTT
CASSSGKTAGNTEAFF
>few|15|.|TRBJ1-1|TRBV5-4
TGTGCCAGCAGCTTGGGGCAGGATATGAACACTGAAGCTTTCTTT
CASSLGQDMNTEAFF
>once|13|.|TRBJ2-7|TRBV29-1
TGCAGCGTTGCCGGACAGAGATCCTACGAGCAGTACTTC
CSVAGQRSYEQYF
>few|15|.|TRBJ1-4|TRBV5-1
TGCGCCAGCAGCTTACGGGGGGCCGCTAATGAAAAACTGTTTTTT
CASSLRGAANEKLFF
>.|16|TRBD2|TRBJ2-3|TRBV25-1
TGTGCCAGCAGTGAACCAGCGGGAGCGAGGGCAGATACGCAGTATTTT
CASSEPAGARADTQYF
>.|13|.|TRBJ2-7|TRBV7-2
TGTGCCAGCAGCCCCTATCCTACGAGTGAGCAGTACTTC
CASSPYPTSEQYF
>once|15|TRBD1|TRBJ2-1|TRBV6-5
TGTGCCAGCAGTGGGACAGCGTCATCCTACAATGAGCAGTTCTTC
CASSGTASSYNEQFF
>.|15|.|TRBJ2-7|TRBV18
TGTGCCAGCTCACCACCGGGCAGAACAGCCTACGAGCAGTACTTC
CASSPPGRTAYEQYF
>.|15|TRBD2|TRBJ2-1|TRBV9
TGTGCCAGCAGCCCCCGGACTAGGGAAAAGGATGAGCAGTTCTTC
CASSPRTREKDEQFF